This TCR beta chain was retrieved from a study of beta chain features in type 1 diabetes. The isolated RNA, all of it, was reverse transcribed, so expressed TCRB transcripts were what got sequenced. Profiled with immunoSEQ multiplex PCR; TCRdb holds only in-frame clones, not every one. The sample records around 500,000 clones, 9.5% to 12% being singletons. Germline CDR1 is MNHEY and CDR2 is SVGAGI. Trimming shortened V by 6 bases and J by 12 bases, and 18 bases separated the two germline ends. There are 13 residues in the CDR3. In its sample, this clone was seen a few times. The sample was naive CD4+ T cells from blood. The chain couples TRBV6-5 to TRBJ2-1, with a tentative D call TRBD2 (6 bases). This receptor was identified in a woman between 18 and 29 years old in good health. The chain's CDR3 is CASSRSGLKAQFF. In DNA, the CDR3 is TGTGCCAGCAGCCGATCCGGACTAAAAGCGCAGTTCTTC.